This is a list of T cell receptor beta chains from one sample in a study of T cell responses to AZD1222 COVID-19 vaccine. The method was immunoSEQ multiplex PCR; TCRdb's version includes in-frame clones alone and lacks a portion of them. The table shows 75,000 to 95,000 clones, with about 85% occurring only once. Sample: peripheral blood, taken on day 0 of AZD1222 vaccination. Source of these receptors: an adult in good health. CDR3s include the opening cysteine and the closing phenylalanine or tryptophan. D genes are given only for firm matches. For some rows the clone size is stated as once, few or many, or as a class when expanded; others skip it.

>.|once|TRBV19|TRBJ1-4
TGTGCCAGTAGTATGGCAAGGGGAAGTGAAACTAATGAAAAACTGTTTTTT
CASSMARGSETNEKLFF
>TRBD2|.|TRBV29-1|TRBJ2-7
TGCAGCGTCGGGACTAGCGGGGGGGCCGAGCAGTACTTC
CSVGTSGGAEQYF
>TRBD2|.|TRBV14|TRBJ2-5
TGTGCCAGCAGCCCGAGACTAGCGGGGGGGCGCGAGACCCAGTACTTC
CASSPRLAGGRETQYF
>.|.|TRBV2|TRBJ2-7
TGTGCCAGCAGTGACAGCTTCTACGAGCAGTACTTC
CASSDSFYEQYF
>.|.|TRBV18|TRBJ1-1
TGTGCCAGCTCACCATGGGCGGGGAACACTGAAGCTTTCTTT
CASSPWAGNTEAFF
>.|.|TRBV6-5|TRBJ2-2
TGTGCCAGCAGTTTCACCGGGGAGCTGTTTTTT
CASSFTGELFF
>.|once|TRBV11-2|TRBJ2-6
TGTGCCAGCAGCTTAAGGGCAGTGATTACGCTCTCTGGGGCCAACGTCCTGACTTTC
CASSLRAVITLSGANVLTF
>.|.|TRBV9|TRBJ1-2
TGTGCCAGCAGCGTAGAGGACGACCCGACCGGGGGCTACACCTTC
CASSVEDDPTGGYTF
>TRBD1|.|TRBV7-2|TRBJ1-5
TGTGCCAGCAGCCCGAGAACAGGGGATAATAGCAATCAGCCCCAGCATTTT
CASSPRTGDNSNQPQHF
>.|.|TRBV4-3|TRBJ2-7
TGCGCCAGCAGCCCCACTTTGGAAGCCTACGAGCAGTACTTC
CASSPTLEAYEQYF
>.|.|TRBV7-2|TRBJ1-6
TGTGCCAGCAGCGCCGCAGCTCTATATAATTCACCCCTCCACTTT
CASSAAALYNSPLHF
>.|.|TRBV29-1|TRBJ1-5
TGCAGCGTTGGGGGGCAGGGTAGCAATCAGCCCCAGCATTTT
CSVGGQGSNQPQHF
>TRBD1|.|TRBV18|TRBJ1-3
TGTGCCAGCTCACCACAACAGGGGCGAAACACCATATATTTT
CASSPQQGRNTIYF
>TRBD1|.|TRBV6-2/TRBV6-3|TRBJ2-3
TGTGCCAGCAGTTACTCGTTCCGGGACAGGGACACAGATACGCAGTATTTT
CASSYSFRDRDTDTQYF
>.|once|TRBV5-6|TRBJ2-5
TGTGCCAGCAGCAAAGGACTGGGCGCGGGTGAGACCCAGTACTTC
CASSKGLGAGETQYF
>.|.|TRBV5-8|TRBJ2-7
TGTGCCAGCAGCTTAGACGGCCGTACGGGGGAGCAGTACTTC
CASSLDGRTGEQYF
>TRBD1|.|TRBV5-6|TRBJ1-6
TGTGCCAGCAGCCGGGACAGGGGGTCCTATAATTCACCCCTCCACTTT
CASSRDRGSYNSPLHF
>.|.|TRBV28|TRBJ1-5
TGTGCCAGCAGTTTCGGAGGCTTCCTGGGGCCCCAGCATTTT
CASSFGGFLGPQHF
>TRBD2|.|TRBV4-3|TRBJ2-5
TGCGCCAGCAGCCAAGATTGGGGACTAGCGGGGAGAGAGACCCAGTACTTC
CASSQDWGLAGRETQYF
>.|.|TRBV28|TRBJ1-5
TGTGCCAGCAGTGGTTCCGGCCCTACGGGGCAGCCCCAGCATTTT
CASSGSGPTGQPQHF
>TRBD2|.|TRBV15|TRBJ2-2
TGTGCCACCAGCAGACGCCTCGGGACTAGCGGGGGGGCGGCCACCGGGGAGCTGTTTTTT
CATSRRLGTSGGAATGELFF
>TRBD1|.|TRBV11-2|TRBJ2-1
TGTGCCAGCAGCCGAGACAGGGATTCCTACAATGAGCAGTTCTTC
CASSRDRDSYNEQFF
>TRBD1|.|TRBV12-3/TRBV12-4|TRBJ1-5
TGTGCCAGCAACCACGAACAGGGGGCCCAGCATTTT
CASNHEQGAQHF
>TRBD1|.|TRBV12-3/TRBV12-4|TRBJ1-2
TGTGCCAGCAGTTACGACAGGGATCTCACCTTC
CASSYDRDLTF
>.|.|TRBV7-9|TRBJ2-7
TGTGCCAGCAGCTTTTGGCAGGGCCCGCCCTACGAGCAGTACTTC
CASSFWQGPPYEQYF
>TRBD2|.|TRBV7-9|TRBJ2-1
TGTGCCAGCAGCACTAGCGGGGGGAAAAGGTTGTTCTTC
CASSTSGGKRLFF
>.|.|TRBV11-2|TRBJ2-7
TGTGCCAGCAGCCCAACAGTTGAGCAGTACTTC
CASSPTVEQYF
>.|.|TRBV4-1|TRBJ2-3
TGCGCCAGCAGCCGTTCTGGACAGATCCTCACAGATACGCAGTATTTT
CASSRSGQILTDTQYF
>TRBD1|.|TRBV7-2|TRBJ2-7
TGTGCCAGCAGCTTCCCCGGGACAGGGTCGGACGAGCAGTACTTC
CASSFPGTGSDEQYF
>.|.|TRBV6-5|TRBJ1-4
TGTGCCAGCCAGGCAACTAATGAAAAACTGTTTTTT
CASQATNEKLFF
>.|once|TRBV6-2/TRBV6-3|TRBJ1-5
TGTGCCAGCAGTCCGAGGGGGATGGGGAATCAGCCCCAGCATTTT
CASSPRGMGNQPQHF
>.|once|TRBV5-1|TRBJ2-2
TGCGCCAGCAGCCCCATCAGTTCGAACACCGGGGAGCTGTTTTTT
CASSPISSNTGELFF
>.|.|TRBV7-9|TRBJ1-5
TGTGCCAGCAGCGCCACAGGGCAAGGGGCCCAGCATTTT
CASSATGQGAQHF
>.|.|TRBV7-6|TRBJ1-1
TGTGCCAGCAGCCCTCAGGGACTCTTAGGTGAAGCTTTCTTT
CASSPQGLLGEAFF
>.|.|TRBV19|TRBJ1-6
TGTGCCAGTAGTATAGAAAACAGCAATAATTCACCCCTCCACTTT
CASSIENSNNSPLHF
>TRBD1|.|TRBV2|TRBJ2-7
TGTGCCAGCAGGAGGGGACAGGGGGACGAGCAGTACTTC
CASRRGQGDEQYF
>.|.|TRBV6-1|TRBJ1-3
TGTGCCAGCAGTGAACTCATTGGAAACATTATCAGAAACACCATATATTTT
CASSELIGNIIRNTIYF
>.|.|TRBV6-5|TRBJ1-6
TGTGCCAGCGCGGCTTCACCCCTCCACTTT
CASAASPLHF
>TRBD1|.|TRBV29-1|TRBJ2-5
TGCAGCGTTGAAGAAGACAGGGTCGGTCGAGAGACCCAGTACTTC
CSVEEDRVGRETQYF
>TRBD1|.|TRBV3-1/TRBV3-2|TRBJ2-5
TGTGCCAGCAGCCAAACAGGGGGTAGGATGACCCAGTACTTC
CASSQTGGRMTQYF
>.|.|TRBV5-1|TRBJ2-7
TGCGCCAGCAGCCAACCGGACCCAGGGAACGAGCAGTACTTC
CASSQPDPGNEQYF
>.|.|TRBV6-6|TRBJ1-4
TGTGCCAGCAGCTTGGGACTGGAAAAACTGTTTTTT
CASSLGLEKLFF
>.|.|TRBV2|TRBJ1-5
TGTGCCAGCAGTGCCCAGGCAGGGCGCCAGCCCCAGCATTTT
CASSAQAGRQPQHF
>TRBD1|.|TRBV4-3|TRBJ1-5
TGCGCCAGCAGCCCCGGGACAGGGCTTCAGCCCCAGCATTTT
CASSPGTGLQPQHF
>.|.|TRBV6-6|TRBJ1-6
TGTGCCAGCAGTCGCCCCGGGGGGCGAAGCTCCTATAATTCACCCCTCCACTTT
CASSRPGGRSSYNSPLHF
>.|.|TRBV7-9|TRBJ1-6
TGTGCCAGCCCCGCCTTCGGTTTTCCCCTCCACTTT
CASPAFGFPLHF
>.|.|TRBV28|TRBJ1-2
TGTGCCAGCAGTCCCGCCCGGGCCTCTGGCAACTATGGCTACACCTTC
CASSPARASGNYGYTF
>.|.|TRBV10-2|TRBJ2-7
TGCGCCAGCAGTGATCGGGTTTTCATGGGCTACGAGCAGTACTTC
CASSDRVFMGYEQYF
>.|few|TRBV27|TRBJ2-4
TGTGCCAGCGGGACCGCAGCCAAAAACATTCAGTACTTC
CASGTAAKNIQYF
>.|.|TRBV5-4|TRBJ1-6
TGTGCCAGCAGCTTGGCCCCCCGCGAGGCTAATTCACCCCTCCACTTT
CASSLAPREANSPLHF
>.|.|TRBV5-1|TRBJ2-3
TGCGCCAGCAGCCTGCAGCCCGTGGACGGCACAGATACGCAGTATTTT
CASSLQPVDGTDTQYF
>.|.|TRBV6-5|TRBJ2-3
TGTGCCAGCAGTCGTACTCGGGCAGATACGCAGTATTTT
CASSRTRADTQYF
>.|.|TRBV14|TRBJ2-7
TGTGCCAGCAGCCAAGATGTGGGGGCTCCCTACGAGCAGTACTTC
CASSQDVGAPYEQYF
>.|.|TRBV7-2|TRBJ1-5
TGTGCCAGCAGCTCGTGGACGGCTAGCAATCAGCCCCAGCATTTT
CASSSWTASNQPQHF
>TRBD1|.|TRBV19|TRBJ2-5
TGTGCCAGTAGCCTTTCCGGGACAGGGATTCAGACCCAGTACTTC
CASSLSGTGIQTQYF